Presented here are 7 T cell receptor beta chains from one specimen sequenced in a study of Ad26.COV2.S vaccination and SARS-CoV-2 variants. Treatment in this sample: some 20 received Ad26.COV2.S at low or high dose, single or two shots; 5 received placebo; per-sample allocation not given. After the first vaccine or placebo injection, samples were drawn on day 63. TCRdb keeps only in-frame clones here, not all; method: immunoSEQ multiplex PCR. Here the sample spans roughly 240,000 clones, roughly 90% being singletons. The sequencing used peripheral blood, collected in a trial of Ad26.COV2.S vaccine versus placebo. All receptors come from a person between 18 and 65 years old who received the Ad26.COV2.S COVID-19 vaccine or a placebo.

This chain joins TRBV11-2 and TRBJ2-3; D remains ambiguous. Germline lookup yields CDR1 SGHAT and CDR2 FQNNGV. Trimming stripped 5 bases from V and 2 bases from J, with 8 bases between. This CDR3 contains 13 residues. In nucleotides, the CDR3 is TGTGCCAGCAGCCCCGACCCCACAGATACGCAGTATTTT. Translating gives CASSPDPTDTQYF. The entire variable domain, with the rest obtained from reference TRBV11-2 and TRBJ2-3, is as follows: EAGVAQSPRYKIIEKRQSVAFWCNPISGHATLYWYQQILGQGPKLLIQFQNNGVVDDSQLPKDRFSAERLKGVDSTLKIQPAKLEDSAVYLCASSPDPTDTQYFGPGTRLTVL.

This clone was detected a few times. The CDR3 DNA is TGTGCCAGCAGCCGAGAGCGGGAGGGCCAGAAGCAGTTCTTC. Amino acid sequence: CASSREREGQKQFF. The chain combines TRBV5-6 with TRBJ2-1; 10 nucleotides match TRBD2. With 4 bases clipped from V and 11 bases from J, the junction kept 9 bases outside the gene matches. The germline V gene encodes CDR1 SGHDT and CDR2 YYEEEE. This CDR3 is built from 14 residues.

Only one count was recorded for this clone. The chain links TRBV15 to TRBJ2-7; perhaps D is TRBD1 or TRBD2 (5 bases each). The V gene lost 4 bases and the J gene lost 4 bases, with 14 bases spanning the gap. There are 14 residues in the CDR3. Germline CDR1 reads LNHNV; CDR2 reads YYDKDF (reference sequence). The CDR3 loop is CATSKERGTYEQYF. The CDR3 DNA follows: TGTGCCACCAGCAAAGAACGAGGGACGTACGAGCAGTACTTC.

This clone occurred once. The genes are TRBV11-2 and TRBJ2-3, with unresolved D. Per the germline V gene, CDR1 is SGHAT and CDR2 is FQNNGV. V was trimmed by 1 base and J by 0 bases, leaving 8 bases between them. CDR3 length: 15 amino acids. This CDR3 is CASSLGPTSTDTQYF. In DNA form, the CDR3 reads TGTGCCAGCAGCTTAGGGCCGACTAGCACAGATACGCAGTATTTT.

CDR3 region: CASSPGQRSEETQYF. The CDR3 region has the DNA TGCGCCAGCAGCCCGGGACAGCGTTCTGAGGAGACCCAGTACTTC. The V call is TRBV5-1, the J call TRBJ2-5; TRBD1 agrees at 7 bases. With V trimmed by 4 bases and J by 5 bases, 11 bases remained unmatched. CDR1 is SGHRS, CDR2 YFSETQ, per germline. The CDR3 runs to 15 residues.

The chain carries TRBV6-5 and TRBJ2-7; TRBD2 aligns across 8 bases. The CDR3 is 16 amino acids. V lost 1 base and J lost 5; bases outside the gene matches: 10. Germline loops: CDR1 MNHEY, CDR2 SVGAGI. CDR3: CASSYWGGSGTDEQYF. CDR3 nucleotide sequence: TGTGCCAGCAGTTACTGGGGCGGTAGCGGGACTGACGAGCAGTACTTC.

V and J are TRBV25-1 and TRBJ2-5; no definite D call. V lost 4 bases and J 1 base, leaving 7 bases between the germline ends. This CDR3 has 13 residues. CDR1 MGHDK and CDR2 SYGVNS come from the germline V gene. The CDR3 sequence is CASSVRLQETQYF. The CDR3 region has the DNA TGTGCCAGCAGTGTCCGGCTCCAAGAGACCCAGTACTTC.